Listed here is a single T cell receptor (beta chain). The assay was immunoSEQ multiplex PCR, and TCRdb's table has in-frame clones only and misses some. The data contain some 73,000 clones, around 90% of them singletons. This specimen belongs to a study of blood T cell repertoires in COVID-19. Study context: PBMCs, B-cell-depleted T cells, or T cells provided the cDNA or gDNA that made up the material.

V was clipped by 3 bases and J by 4 bases, with 10 bases between them. The CDR3 contains 14 residues. Germline CDR1 is KGHDR and CDR2 is SFDVKD. The chain carries TRBV24-1 and TRBJ2-3, with D possibly being TRBD1 (6 bases). The TCR originated in a human donor in a cohort sampled during active COVID-19. Material: peripheral blood. This CDR3 reads CATSDPSGADTQYF. CDR3 DNA sequence: TGTGCCACCAGTGATCCCTCAGGGGCAGATACGCAGTATTTT.